Following are 2 T cell receptor beta chains from one sample sequenced in a study of T-cell memory formation after mild COVID-19. From the 5' RACE reads, TCRdb called clonotypes with MiXCR, one entry per CDR3 protein. In the table there are roughly 350,000 distinct CDR3 sequences, roughly 15% of which are singletons. Specimen: PBMCs or a T cell subset sorted from them (not recorded which). Receptors originate from a man aged 18-30 years who had mild COVID-19 (a few samples of this study predate the infection). Cell type and time point are not known.

V is TRBV20-1 and J is TRBJ2-2; D is unclear. The CDR3 sequence is 9 residues long. CDR1 DFQATT and CDR2 SNEGSKA come from the germline V gene (reference sequence). As DNA, the CDR3 is TGCAGCGATGACGGGGAGCTGTTTTTT. Translation: CSDDGELFF.

This clonotype was seen repeatedly, ten times or more. The CDR3 nucleotides read TGTGCCAGTACGACAGGGATCGGCTATGGCTACACCTTC. It codes for CASTTGIGYGYTF. The genes are TRBV7-2 and TRBJ1-2; 7 positions agree with TRBD1. CDR3 length: 13 residues. V lost 9 bases to trimming and J lost 4 bases; unmatched junction nucleotides: 8. CDR1 and CDR2 from the germline V gene are SGHTA and FQGNSA.